This T cell receptor (beta chain) was captured by sequencing in a study of T cells in Graves' hyperthyroidism and ophthalmopathy (dated by TCRdb to 2018 to 2020). Study-level background: Peripheral blood samples were taken at initial diagnosis, before any treatment was given. Once sampling was done, hyperthyroidism patients were given methimazole at a starting dose of 30 mg daily, whereas ophthalmopathy patients were given high-dose intravenous methylprednisolone. Prospective prediction of ophthalmopathy was tested in an independent validation cohort consisting of 18 to 20 hyperthyroidism patients and more than 15 patients who later progressed to ophthalmopathy. A discovery cohort of about a hundred patients, about 40 with Graves' ophthalmopathy and approximately 55 with stable Graves' hyperthyroidism, was used to find distinguishing TCR V-J signatures. According to the paper, TCR Vbeta CDR3 sequencing was carried out on more than 120 peripheral blood samples, which came from under 50 ophthalmopathy, roughly 75 hyperthyroidism and roughly 17 progressor patients. The 100 discovery patients were divided at random into training and test sets in a 7:3 ratio. The study also compared thyroid tissue and blood T-cell repertoires from several Graves' hyperthyroidism patients.

About this clonotype itself: Its antigen is not yet known. There are no base qualities to consult, and no much larger clone falls within one base.

Study-wide findings and limitations: Sample size was not statistically predetermined, and blinding of investigators to group allocation was not performed. In validation, the model predicted progression to ophthalmopathy with approximately 71% sensitivity and roughly 72% specificity, a median of about six months before onset. A 13 V-J signature model separated ophthalmopathy from stable hyperthyroidism, with approximately 87% sensitivity and about 81% specificity in cross-validation and 80%/75% in testing. Most expanded thyroid clonotypes (frequency above 0.001) were also detected in blood, suggesting blood repertoires may reflect thyroid immune responses.

Stable Graves' hyperthyroidism was defined as no progression to ophthalmopathy during 18 months of follow-up. Hyperthyroidism patients were newly diagnosed, with disease duration under 2 months, and aged 18 to 65 years. Any patient with an uncontrolled infection, another autoimmune disease, pregnancy or lactation was excluded. Diagnoses were based on clinical symptoms, serum thyroxine and TRAb, thyroid ultrasound and orbital computed tomography. PBMCs were separated from roughly 10 ml of fresh peripheral blood using Ficoll-Paque density gradient centrifugation. Total RNA was extracted using Trizol reagent, and RNA quality was assessed on an Agilent 2100 Bioanalyzer. Amplification of TCR beta CDR3 regions was carried out from RNA transcripts. The first round of RT-PCR for the TCR CDR3 was performed with the HTBI primer set and the Qiagen OneStep RT-PCR kit. The libraries were constructed in a second round of multiplex PCR and then size-selected and purified. The libraries were sequenced on an Illumina HiSeq2000 using paired-end 100 bp reads. In the authors' own workflow: SOAPnuke was used to process the raw data, throwing out any read that contained adapters or uncalled bases, had a mean Phred below 15, or lacked an exact constant-primer or identifier match. COPE v1.2.5 was used to merge high-quality paired reads, and clonotypes were defined as unique nucleotide sequences. MiTCR v1.1 was used to align the clonotypes against IMGT TRBV, TRBD and TRBJ reference segments. The analysis included only V-J combinations with a frequency above 0.0001, which together covered 99% to 99.2% of the repertoires. The TCS score was defined as F50 (clonal expansion) divided by E x V (chaos), with BLOSUM62-based TCRdist calculated between CDR3 peptides within each V-J. Welch's t-statistics and random forest reduced just over 500 V-J features to around 14, which were used in a naive Bayes classifier (R e1071). TCRdb reanalyzed the raw reads on its own, using fastp at Q25 for trimming and MiXCR for clone calling, and kept in-frame beta chains. Each CDR3 protein gets just one entry, which takes the most common genes and DNA from the rows behind it. These V and J calls originate from TCRdb's pipeline instead of the authors' own analysis. Recorded for this sample are hundreds of thousands of distinct CDR3 sequences; approximately 15% of them occurred a single time. 11% to 15% of the sample is in the top ten clones.

From the germline V gene, CDR1 is MNHNS and CDR2 is SASEGT. Trimming takes 4 bases off V and 5 bases off J; junction bases not matched to a gene: 19. Reading from cysteine to phenylalanine, the CDR3 counts 19 amino acids. Only the CDR3 region is kept as DNA, spanning 57 bases read in frame from base 1. The sample comprised blood. The rearrangement combines TRBV6-1 with TRBJ2-5, and 10 junctional nucleotides match TRBD1. The receptor comes from a woman aged 18-29 years with Graves' hyperthyroidism. The DNA is as follows: TGTGCCAGCAGTGGAAGACACCCCGGACAGGGGGGTTCACGTGAGACCCAGTACTTC. The translation is CASSGRHPGQGGSRETQYF.